This entry describes one TCR beta chain. This sample stems from a study of control samples from healthy donors and cancer patients. The CDR3 consists of 16 residues. Trimming removed 3 bases from V and 2 bases from J; junction bases left unmatched: 8. The germline CDR1 and CDR2 sequences are SGHVS and FNYEAQ. Only in-frame clones appear in the TCRdb table, and some are missing; sequencing was by immunoSEQ multiplex PCR. The data show around 100,000 clones, 85% to 90% seen once. The rearrangement uses TRBV7-6 and TRBJ2-5, with 8 positions matching TRBD1. The clonotype was recovered from a man in his fifties or sixties with lung cancer. The sequencing sample was made of PBMCs. The CDR3 bases are TGTGCCAGCAGCTTCCAAGTCTGGGACAGGCAAGAGACCCAGTACTTC. Its protein is CASSFQVWDRQETQYF.